These 19 T cell receptor beta chains were all obtained from the same sample, sequenced in a study of human T cells and chemical hapten exposure. Time point reported: healthy volunteer bleed at 6 weeks. Blood, whole and unfractionated, served as the source for total RNA extraction. TCRdb reprocessed the RACE reads with MiXCR, giving one entry per CDR3 protein. This repertoire shows more than 75,000 distinct CDR3 sequences, roughly 8.7% found once; its top ten account for around 1.4%. The sequenced sample was whole blood. The receptors here all came from a male donor in good health. Some clones in this sample may be carry-over from other donors' samples.

This clonotype came up many times. The chain couples TRBV5-1 to TRBJ2-3, with D hard to call. V shed 2 bases and J shed 2 bases, with 3 bases lying between them. The CDR3 spans 12 residues. Germline V gene data show CDR1 as SGHRS and CDR2 as YFSETQ. CDR3 in amino acids: CASSFNTDTQYF. CDR3 in DNA: TGCGCCAGCAGCTTTAACACAGATACGCAGTATTTT.

This clonotype was seen repeatedly, ten times or more. The V gene is TRBV12-3 or TRBV12-4, the J gene TRBJ2-1, with 11 nucleotides matching TRBD2. The CDR3 covers 16 residues. The V segment lost 5 bases and the J segment 8 bases; nucleotides outside the gene matches: 11. Here the CDR3 DNA reads TGTGCCAGCAGTCTTCTAGCGGGAGGATATGGGGATGAGCAGTTCTTC. The encoded protein is CASSLLAGGYGDEQFF.

The chain couples TRBV11-3 to TRBJ2-7; D remains unclear. This CDR3 has 13 residues. The V gene's germline CDR1 is SGHNT and CDR2 YENEEA. Deletions cut 5 bases from V and 4 bases from J, with 12 bases between. CDR3 DNA: TGTGCCAGCAGCAAGACTGGGAAATACGAGCAGTACTTC. Translated: CASSKTGKYEQYF.

The table lists this clonotype with many counts. This chain joins TRBV12-5 and TRBJ2-1; D is undetermined. The ends were cut back, 5 bases at V and 0 bases at J, with 8 bases in the middle. The CDR3 totals 14 residues. Per the germline V gene, CDR1 is LGHNT and CDR2 is FRNRAP. This chain's CDR3 is CASGPNSSYNEQFF. The CDR3 DNA reads as TGTGCTAGTGGTCCGAATAGCTCCTACAATGAGCAGTTCTTC.

The genes are TRBV4-1 and TRBJ1-3; a weak D match, TRBD1 (5 bases). With 2 bases removed from V and 5 bases from J, the gap between germline ends came to 10 bases. Germline loops: CDR1 MGHRA, CDR2 YSYEKL. The CDR3 spans 14 residues. The CDR3, as DNA: TGCGCCAGCAGCCAACCCGGGACCCGAAACACCATATATTTT. Protein sequence: CASSQPGTRNTIYF.

This clonotype was found a few times. This rearrangement joins TRBV15 to TRBJ1-5; D unresolved. V lost 1 base and J lost 2, with 6 bases in between. CDR1 LNHNV and CDR2 YYDKDF come from the germline V gene (reference sequence). This CDR3 has 14 amino acids. This chain's CDR3 is CATSRVARNQPQHF. In nucleotides, the CDR3 is TGTGCCACCAGCAGAGTTGCCCGCAATCAGCCCCAGCATTTT.

This clonotype was detected ten times or more. The rearrangement uses TRBV11-1 and TRBJ1-1; TRBD1 is a possible D gene (5 bases). V shed 6 bases and J shed 5 bases, with 13 bases lying between them. Germline CDR1 and CDR2: SGHAT and FQDESV (reference sequence). The CDR3 contains 13 residues. The CDR3 spells CASSSGTWTEAFF. The DNA of the CDR3 is TGTGCCAGCAGTTCAGGGACCTGGACTGAAGCTTTCTTT.

The chain employs TRBV6-2 or TRBV6-3 and TRBJ2-6; no clear D gene. In germline, CDR1 is MNHEY, CDR2 SVGEGT. Trimming shortened V by 2 bases and J by 0 bases, and 2 bases separated the two germline ends. CDR3 size: 14 residues. In DNA form, the CDR3 reads TGTGCCAGCAGTTACGCCTCTGGGGCCAACGTCCTGACTTTC. Translating gives CASSYASGANVLTF.

The J gene is TRBJ2-3, the V gene TRBV15, with a weak D call TRBD1 (5 bases). This CDR3 comprises 15 residues. Germline V gives CDR1 LNHNV, CDR2 YYDKDF (reference sequence). The V gene lost 1 base and the J gene lost 1 base, with 9 bases spanning the gap. Written as DNA, the CDR3 is TGTGCCACCAGCAGAGCAGGGCCGGGCACAGATACGCAGTATTTT. Translated, it gives CATSRAGPGTDTQYF.

This clonotype was seen a handful of times. The rearrangement joins TRBV4-2 to TRBJ2-7, with 7 bases fitting TRBD1. Germline-derived CDR1 and CDR2 are LGHNA and YNFKEQ. J was trimmed by 4 bases and V by 0 bases; bases with no gene match: 3. This CDR3 is 14 amino acids long. CDR3 sequence (DNA): TGTGCCAGCAGCCAAGATAGGGGGCTGTACGAGCAGTACTTC. It codes for CASSQDRGLYEQYF.

J is TRBJ2-7 and V is TRBV19; 7 positions match TRBD1. The germline V gene has CDR1 LNHDA and CDR2 SQIVND (reference sequence). CDR3 length equals 14 residues. Germline trimming cut 9 bases from V and 2 bases from J; bases unmatched to any gene: 10. The CDR3 is CASSKSTGAYEQYF. The CDR3 bases are TGTGCCAGCAGCAAGAGTACAGGGGCCTACGAGCAGTACTTC.

V usage is TRBV7-2 and J usage is TRBJ2-3; TRBD1 or TRBD2 may be the D gene (6 bases each). There are 15 residues in the CDR3. Looked up from germline, CDR1 is SGHTA and CDR2 is FQGNSA. Trimming left V 1 base short and J 6 bases short, with 14 bases between. CDR3 DNA: TGTGCCAGCAGCTTAGTCGGGGGCTTGGTGGATACGCAGTATTTT. This translates into CASSLVGGLVDTQYF.

This chain joins TRBV12-3 or TRBV12-4 and TRBJ2-6, with a weak D call TRBD2 (6 bases). V lost 5 bases to trimming and J lost 2 bases, with 7 bases between them. This CDR3 comprises 14 residues. CDR3 in DNA: TGTGCCAGCAGTCCGGGGGCTGGGGCCAACGTCCTGACTTTC. Translation: CASSPGAGANVLTF.

This clonotype appeared a few times. The CDR3: CASSLASAASTDTQYF. CDR3 sequence (DNA): TGCGCCAGCAGCTTGGCATCGGCGGCTAGCACAGATACGCAGTATTTT. The rearrangement uses TRBV5-1 and TRBJ2-3; D ambiguous. The V end lost 0 bases, the J end lost 0 bases, and 11 bases lay between the germline ends. Per germline, CDR1 SGHRS and CDR2 YFSETQ. CDR3 length equals 16 residues.

This clonotype was seen a handful of times. The V call is TRBV5-6, the J call TRBJ1-1; a weak D match, TRBD1 (5 bases). V lost 0 bases, J lost 5 bases, and 23 bases lay in between. Looked up from germline, CDR1 is SGHDT and CDR2 is YYEEEE. There are 18 residues in the CDR3. The DNA for the CDR3 is TGTGCCAGCAGCTTGGTCCGTGCCCACACCGGGGCGGTTACTGAAGCTTTCTTT. It translates to CASSLVRAHTGAVTEAFF.

Ten or more counts support this clonotype. The CDR3 here is CAISEGGRGTDTQYF. The CDR3 DNA is TGTGCCATCAGTGAGGGCGGGAGAGGCACAGATACGCAGTATTTT. The chain has TRBV10-3 and TRBJ2-3; 7 positions agree with TRBD2. The CDR3 is 15 amino acids. V shed 2 bases, J shed 1 base, and the junction held 3 bases outside the gene matches. From germline, CDR1 is ENHRY and CDR2 SYGVKD.

The table lists this clonotype with many counts. The V gene is TRBV20-1, the J gene TRBJ2-7, with 9 bases that match TRBD1. The CDR3 has 14 residues. V trimming: 4 bases; J trimming: 2 bases; junction bases outside the gene matches: 6. Germline loops: CDR1 DFQATT, CDR2 SNEGSKA (reference sequence). As DNA, the CDR3 is TGCAGTGCTATCCGGGACAGGGTTCCCTACGAGCAGTACTTC. It specifies CSAIRDRVPYEQYF.

This chain connects TRBV29-1 to TRBJ2-1, with 13 bases identical to TRBD2. The germline gives CDR1 SQVTM, CDR2 ANQGSEA. The CDR3 contains 14 residues. Unmatched junction bases numbered 7, after V lost 5 bases and J lost 9 bases. The CDR3 sequence: CSVLGLAGVREQFF. CDR3 DNA sequence: TGCAGCGTTCTAGGACTAGCGGGAGTACGTGAGCAGTTCTTC.

This clonotype has a handful of counts. The rearrangement links TRBV2 to TRBJ2-1; 10 positions agree with TRBD2. Germline V gene sequence: CDR1 SNHLY, CDR2 FYNNEI. The CDR3 runs 15 residues. Trimming took 7 bases from V and 9 from J; bases not matched to a gene: 12. The CDR3 here is CASIRGGLATSEQFF. The CDR3, as DNA: TGTGCCAGCATCCGGGGGGGACTAGCGACAAGTGAGCAGTTCTTC.